This is a list of T cell receptor beta chains from one sample in a study of technical replicates of blood from several donors. The method was immunoSEQ multiplex PCR; TCRdb's version includes in-frame clones alone and lacks a portion of them. The sample lists 90,000 to 100,000 clones; about 95% were seen once. Sequencing was carried out using T cells isolated from PBMCs. The receptor source for this set is a human donor in good health. The CDR3 runs from the conserved cysteine through the conserved F or W. The D gene is left open where the match is weak. Expanded clones are given a class, and other clones once, few, many or no size at all.

TRBJ2-3	NA	TRBD2	TRBV6-4	CASSDSSGRHTDTQYF	TGTGCCAGCAGTGACTCTAGCGGGAGACACACAGATACGCAGTATTTT
TRBJ1-1	NA	NA	TRBV7-9	CASSLQDTEAFF	TGTGCCAGCAGCTTACAGGACACTGAAGCTTTCTTT
TRBJ2-1	NA	NA	TRBV7-2	CASSLVVLVRGDEQFF	TGTGCCAGCAGCTTAGTTGTCCTAGTCAGGGGCGATGAGCAGTTCTTC
TRBJ2-2	NA	TRBD1	TRBV19	CASTGTDNTGELFF	TGTGCCAGTACCGGGACAGACAACACCGGGGAGCTGTTTTTT
TRBJ2-2	NA	TRBD1	TRBV5-1	CASSGTGGTGELFF	TGCGCCAGCAGCGGTACAGGGGGCACCGGGGAGCTGTTTTTT
TRBJ1-1	NA	TRBD1	TRBV9	CASSETGEVTEAFF	TGTGCCAGCAGCGAGACAGGGGAGGTCACTGAAGCTTTCTTT
TRBJ2-7	NA	NA	TRBV6-5	CASSYEEAREQYF	TGTGCCAGCAGTTACGAGGAGGCTCGCGAGCAGTACTTC
TRBJ2-7	NA	NA	TRBV6-4	CASSDMGSREQYF	TGTGCCAGCAGTGACATGGGCTCCCGCGAGCAGTACTTC
TRBJ2-7	NA	NA	TRBV7-2	CASSSFSYEQYF	TGTGCCAGCAGCTCCTTTAGCTACGAGCAGTACTTC
TRBJ2-7	NA	NA	TRBV6-5	CASSYSNAGSYEQYF	TGTGCCAGCAGTTACTCGAACGCCGGGTCCTACGAGCAGTACTTC
TRBJ2-1	NA	NA	TRBV7-2	CASSPRLVPSNNEQFF	TGTGCCAGCAGCCCCCGACTAGTACCATCCAACAATGAGCAGTTCTTC
TRBJ2-3	NA	NA	TRBV4-1	CASSQELAGFTDTQYF	TGCGCCAGCAGCCAAGAGTTGGCGGGTTTCACAGATACGCAGTATTTT
TRBJ2-7	NA	NA	TRBV19	CASSPRPPYEQYF	TGTGCCAGTAGTCCCAGGCCCCCCTACGAGCAGTACTTC
TRBJ2-7	NA	TRBD1	TRBV4-3	CASSQDQAGTGYEQYF	TGCGCCAGCAGCCAAGATCAGGCAGGGACAGGGTACGAGCAGTACTTC
TRBJ2-5	NA	NA	TRBV27	CASSFWGLKGETQYF	TGTGCCAGCAGTTTCTGGGGACTCAAGGGGGAGACCCAGTACTTC
TRBJ1-1	NA	TRBD1	TRBV29-1	CSVDPTGAVMNTEAFF	TGCAGCGTTGACCCGACAGGGGCCGTAATGAACACTGAAGCTTTCTTT
TRBJ2-3	NA	TRBD2	TRBV7-9	CASSPRDSGGFTDTQYF	TGTGCCAGCAGCCCTCGGGATAGCGGGGGCTTCACAGATACGCAGTATTTT
TRBJ2-7	NA	TRBD2	TRBV4-2	CASSQDRRESPYEQYF	TGTGCCAGCAGCCAAGATAGGCGGGAGTCCCCCTACGAGCAGTACTTC
TRBJ2-3	NA	NA	TRBV28	CALAFRDTDTQYF	TGTGCGCTCGCCTTCAGGGACACAGATACGCAGTATTTT
TRBJ2-7	NA	NA	TRBV4-1	CASSQDPTYEQYF	TGCGCCAGCAGCCAAGATCCCACTTACGAGCAGTACTTC
TRBJ2-1	NA	NA	TRBV10-2	CASLRESGEQFF	TGCGCCAGCCTCAGGGAATCGGGTGAGCAGTTCTTC
TRBJ1-2	once	TRBD1	TRBV19	CASSTGTGDGYTF	TGTGCCAGTAGTACCGGGACAGGGGACGGCTACACCTTC
TRBJ1-4	NA	TRBD1	TRBV19	CASRRQGGNEKLFF	TGTGCCAGTCGACGACAGGGAGGAAATGAAAAACTGTTTTTT
TRBJ1-2	NA	TRBD1	TRBV25-1	CASSDGQVYGYTF	TGTGCCAGCAGTGACGGACAGGTCTATGGCTACACCTTC
TRBJ2-7	NA	NA	TRBV28	CASSLISSGHLYEQYF	TGTGCCAGCAGCCTGATCTCCTCGGGACACCTATACGAGCAGTACTTC
TRBJ2-1	NA	NA	TRBV7-8	CASTVGLISYNEQFF	TGTGCCAGCACCGTCGGACTAATCTCCTACAATGAGCAGTTCTTC
TRBJ2-3	NA	NA	TRBV27	CASSSPTSADTQYF	TGTGCCAGCAGTTCCCCTACGAGCGCAGATACGCAGTATTTT
TRBJ2-7	NA	TRBD1	TRBV7-9	CASSPRVRQGIKKEQYF	TGTGCCAGCAGCCCCCGCGTAAGACAGGGAATTAAGAAGGAGCAGTACTTC
TRBJ2-7	NA	TRBD2	TRBV4-1	CASSQETSGSYAGGGEQYF	TGCGCCAGCAGCCAAGAAACTAGCGGGAGCTACGCCGGAGGAGGCGAGCAGTACTTC
TRBJ1-5	NA	NA	TRBV30	CAWKGDQPQHF	TGTGCCTGGAAAGGGGATCAGCCCCAGCATTTT
TRBJ1-2	once	TRBD1	TRBV18	CASSPERGQISNYGYTF	TGTGCCAGCTCACCGGAGAGGGGACAGATCTCTAACTATGGCTACACCTTC
TRBJ2-7	NA	TRBD1	TRBV15	CATSRDKGTVTYEQYF	TGTGCCACCAGCAGAGATAAAGGGACAGTCACCTACGAGCAGTACTTC
TRBJ2-2	NA	NA	TRBV15	CATSSIGGSGRGSNTGELFF	TGTGCCACCAGCAGCATCGGGGGATCGGGACGTGGCTCTAACACCGGGGAGCTGTTTTTT
TRBJ2-7	once	TRBD1	TRBV7-2	CASSIDRGRSEQYF	TGTGCCAGCAGCATTGACAGGGGGCGAAGCGAGCAGTACTTC
TRBJ2-1	NA	NA	TRBV2	CASSASTGSYNEQFF	TGTGCCAGCAGTGCAAGTACAGGGTCCTACAATGAGCAGTTCTTC
TRBJ2-1	NA	NA	TRBV11-2	CASSLESANTPGKFF	TGTGCCAGCAGCTTAGAATCGGCGAATACCCCCGGGAAGTTCTTC